The clone carrying this TCR beta chain was seen repeatedly, ten times or more. Its antigen is as yet unknown. The CDR3 totals 16 residues. V lost 5 bases to trimming and J lost 7 bases, with 21 bases between them. The germline CDR1 and CDR2 sequences are SGHVS and FQNEAQ. One entry per CDR3 protein, called by TCRdb with MiXCR from the reads. The sample gives a few hundred thousand distinct CDR3 sequences, 26% of which show up once; less than 15% is in the top ten. The sample originates from a study of T cell repertoires in cytomegalovirus infection. In the study overall: TCR beta signatures that were public indicated CMV infection and matching HLA type. Study-level points and caveats: CMV-specific HLA-C-restricted TCR beta clonotypes dominated the ex vivo response.

Specimen: PBMCs. The chain joins TRBV7-8 to TRBJ1-5, with D tentatively TRBD1 (6 bases). This sequence was found in a human donor in good health (CMV status not recorded). Some clones in this sample may be carry-over from other donors' samples. For the CDR3, the DNA is TGTGCCAGCAGCCCCTACGGGGGGGGGGGCGGACAGCCCCAGCATTTT. Protein: CASSPYGGGGGQPQHF.